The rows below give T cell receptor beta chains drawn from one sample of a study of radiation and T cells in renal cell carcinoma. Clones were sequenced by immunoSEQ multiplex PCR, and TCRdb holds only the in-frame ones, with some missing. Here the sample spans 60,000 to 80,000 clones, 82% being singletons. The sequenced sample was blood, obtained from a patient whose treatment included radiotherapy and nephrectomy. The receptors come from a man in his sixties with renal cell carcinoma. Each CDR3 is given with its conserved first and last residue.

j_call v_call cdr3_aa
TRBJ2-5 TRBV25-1 CASSDPRRRAQYF
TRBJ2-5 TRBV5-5 CASSVTSYQETQYF
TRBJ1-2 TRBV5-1 CASSPQGRDGYTF
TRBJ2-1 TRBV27 CASGTIGNEQFF
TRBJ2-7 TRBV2 CATGQGAREQYF
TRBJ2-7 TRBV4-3 CASSQDPIGSYEQYF
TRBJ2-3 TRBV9 CASSGRGLAGAKAQYF
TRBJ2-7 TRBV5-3 CARSSDGLSYEQYF
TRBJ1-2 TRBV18 CASSPPDGRSFYGYTF
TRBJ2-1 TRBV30 CAWSRRLAGVAWNGGNEQFF
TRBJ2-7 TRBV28 CASSDIREQYF
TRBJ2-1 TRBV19 CASSLDGEYNEQFF
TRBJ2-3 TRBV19 CASIGSTDTQYF
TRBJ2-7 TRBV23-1 CASSHPGTGAGAVYYEQYF
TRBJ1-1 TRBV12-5 CASGFSGGTEAFF
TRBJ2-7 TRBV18 CASSPPATADPPYEQYF
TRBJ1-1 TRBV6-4 CASRQQAGGGNTEAFF
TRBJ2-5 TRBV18 CASSPTPNWRETQYF
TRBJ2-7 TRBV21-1 CASSKWQGLNRDRECYEQYF
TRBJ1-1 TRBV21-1 CASSKALWQGVQNTEAFF
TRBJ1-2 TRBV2 CASSGQGYGYTF
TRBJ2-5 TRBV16 CASSQFMRGLAKETQYF
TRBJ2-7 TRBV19 CASSITGLAGEQPYEQYF
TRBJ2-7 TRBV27 CASSLYGPPTGIYEQYF
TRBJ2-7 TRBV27 CASSKTSVGQYF
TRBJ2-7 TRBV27 CASSWDRAGEQYF
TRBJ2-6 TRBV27 CASSTRTSGRPSGANVLTF